This TCR beta chain was documented in a study of CD8 T cells in ankylosing spondylitis (dated by TCRdb to 2016 to 2017). Looking at the study overall: T cell receptor beta repertoires were profiled in healthy donors and ankylosing spondylitis patients so that disease-linked TCR variants could be found. The whole study cohort included 90 to 120 healthy donors and about two dozen ankylosing spondylitis patients. Peripheral blood samples were taken, and synovial fluid was additionally collected from ankylosing spondylitis patients.

Overall study results and their limits: Blood from ankylosing spondylitis patients appeared to be characterized by a TCR beta motif made up of several highly homologous amino acid variants. According to the report, matched synovial fluid samples from ankylosing spondylitis patients were significantly enriched for the disease-linked clones. Some motif variants were previously reported in synovial fluid and blood of reactive arthritis patients, suggesting common disease-initiation mechanisms. The disease-linked clones showed a CD8+ phenotype and occurred at relatively low frequencies in peripheral blood.

The CDR3 holds 14 amino acids from the cysteine to the phenylalanine. The kept DNA is CDR3 alone, 42 bases in frame from the first base. Relative to germline, V is missing 0 bases and J is missing 4 bases, with 0 bases of the junction outside any gene match. As encoded in the germline V gene, CDR1 is SGDLS while CDR2 is YYNGEE. For sequencing, an Illumina HiSeq 2500 was employed. Quantitative 5'-RACE with molecular barcodes was used to prepare TCR beta libraries. In the source study's methods: A new computational method, built on a probabilistic model of VDJ rearrangement, was used to identify disease-linked TCR variants. TCRdb redid the processing of the public reads, applying fastp at Q25 and MiXCR, and retained in-frame beta chains. Merged by CDR3 protein, the rows form single entries marked with the most common genes and DNA. What appears here as the V and J calls and clone size reflects TCRdb's work, not the paper's. The sample table records a few hundred thousand distinct CDR3 sequences; about 10% of these occur just once. The top ten clonotypes cover about a fifth of the sample.

This clonotype came up many times. The antigen this receptor binds is unknown. The record has no base qualities; no much larger clone is one base away. The chain links TRBV9 with TRBJ2-4; the central 8 bases match TRBD1. The TCR sequence derives from a male donor with ankylosing spondylitis or in good health (not recorded which). Sequencing input: blood, either unsorted or a sorted T cell fraction (not recorded which). CDR3 region: CASSVGTGKNIQYF. The DNA sequence reads TGTGCCAGCAGCGTAGGGACAGGGAAAAACATTCAGTACTTC. Beyond the CDR3, the reference TRBV9 and TRBJ2-4 genes provide the residues; the full variable domain reads: DSGVTQTPKHLITATGQRVTLRCSPRSGDLSVYWYQQSLDQGLQFLIQYYNGEERAKGNILERFSAQQFPDLHSELNLSSLELGDSALYFCASSVGTGKNIQYFGAGTRLSVL.